One sample yielded the 25 T cell receptor beta chains listed below, sequenced in a study of OX40 agonist ivuxolimab in advanced cancers. Generated by immunoSEQ multiplex PCR, the TCRdb table keeps only in-frame clones and is missing some. The sample contains more than 80,000 clones, about 90% of which appear only once. The specimen comprised CD4+ or CD8+ T cells sorted from blood, sampled in a trial of the OX40 agonist ivuxolimab. The receptors here all came from an adult with an advanced solid tumor such as melanoma, head and neck, liver or kidney cancer.

This clone turned up a few times. This chain joins TRBV25-1 and TRBJ1-2, with no clear D. CDR1 and CDR2 from the germline V gene are MGHDK and SYGVNS. There are 14 residues in the CDR3. Trimming took off 2 bases at V and 1 base at J, with 8 bases between the two ends. The CDR3: CASSEPHSNYGYTF. CDR3 DNA: TGTGCCAGCAGTGAACCCCACAGTAACTATGGCTACACCTTC.

V usage is TRBV9 and J usage is TRBJ1-3; D remains ambiguous. The CDR3 spans 15 residues. The ends were cut back, 0 bases at V and 2 bases at J, with 9 bases in the middle. Looked up from germline, CDR1 is SGDLS and CDR2 is YYNGEE. The CDR3 DNA sequence: TGTGCCAGCAGCGTAGGGAATCTTGCTGGAAACACCATATATTTT. This codes for CASSVGNLAGNTIYF.

The chain combines TRBV27 with TRBJ2-3; 9 bases agree with TRBD1. This CDR3 is built from 16 residues. J gave up 1 base and V 3 bases, and 5 bases lay outside the gene matches. Germline-derived CDR1 and CDR2 are MNHEY and SMNVEV (reference sequence). CDR3 sequence reads: CASSFSWTGGTDTQYF. The CDR3 DNA sequence: TGTGCCAGCAGTTTTTCCTGGACAGGGGGCACAGATACGCAGTATTTT.

This chain joins TRBV28 and TRBJ1-4; D is ambiguous. Trimming cost V 4 bases and J 7 bases, with 7 bases left between them. The CDR3 sequence is 12 residues long. From germline, CDR1 is MDHEN and CDR2 SYDVKM. The CDR3: CASSSIVEKLFF. The CDR3 nucleotides are TGTGCCAGCAGTTCCATAGTTGAAAAACTGTTTTTT. Combining the CDR3 with reference TRBV28 and TRBJ1-4 gives the whole variable domain DVKVTQSSRYLVKRTGEKVFLECVQDMDHENMFWYRQDPGLGLRLIYFSYDVKMKEKGDIPEGYSVSREKKERFSLILESASTNQTSMYLCASSSIVEKLFFGSGTQLSVL.

V is TRBV14 and J is TRBJ2-3; no firm D call. The germline CDR1 and CDR2 sequences are SGHDN and FVKESK. The CDR3 contains 18 residues. Trimming pared 3 bases from V and 0 bases from J, leaving 19 bases between. In DNA form, the CDR3 reads TGTGCCAGCAGCCAGACGTTTTCTGGACGCACTAGCACAGATACGCAGTATTTT. As protein: CASSQTFSGRTSTDTQYF.

The gene calls are TRBV4-3 and TRBJ1-1; a weak D match, TRBD1 (5 bases). Germline assignment: CDR1 LGHNA and CDR2 YSLEER. The CDR3 totals 13 residues. V lost 1 base and J lost 6, with 9 bases in between. CDR3 protein: CASSQGRGAEAFF. CDR3 nucleotide sequence: TGCGCCAGCAGCCAAGGCCGGGGCGCTGAAGCTTTCTTT.

This chain connects TRBV29-1 to TRBJ2-7; 7 nucleotides align to TRBD1. The germline gives CDR1 SQVTM, CDR2 ANQGSEA. The CDR3 contains 12 residues. V gave up 5 bases and J gave up 6 bases; unmatched junction bases: 7. The CDR3 region is CSVLDHRGEQYV. The DNA for the CDR3 is TGCAGCGTTTTGGACCACAGGGGCGAGCAGTACGTC.

The chain has TRBV27 and TRBJ2-3; TRBD2 aligns across 8 bases. Germline CDR1 reads MNHEY; CDR2 reads SMNVEV (reference sequence). The CDR3 runs 15 residues. The ends lost 7 bases at V and 2 bases at J; junction bases unmatched: 8. The CDR3 DNA sequence: TGTGCCAGCAACATGGGACTAGGAAACACAGATACGCAGTATTTT. This gives the protein CASNMGLGNTDTQYF.

The rearrangement uses TRBV28 and TRBJ2-3; D is ambiguous. Germline CDR1 reads MDHEN; CDR2 reads SYDVKM. V was clipped by 1 base and J by 2 bases, with 4 bases between them. The CDR3 is 13 amino acids. CDR3 nucleotide sequence: TGTGCCAGCAGTTTATTCCCCACAGATACGCAGTATTTT. This sequence encodes CASSLFPTDTQYF.

The gene calls are TRBV28 and TRBJ1-1; D is ambiguous. CDR3 length equals 13 residues. In germline, CDR1 is MDHEN, CDR2 SYDVKM. Trimming took off 6 bases at V and 1 base at J, with 9 bases between the two ends. Here the CDR3 DNA reads TGTGCCAGCAGCCCGGTCGGGAACACTGAAGCTTTCTTT. It codes for CASSPVGNTEAFF.

The chain joins TRBV28 to TRBJ1-5; TRBD1 is a possible D gene (6 bases). The CDR3 runs 15 residues. Looked up from germline, CDR1 is MDHEN and CDR2 is SYDVKM. V was shortened by 6 bases and J by 6 bases, with 18 bases between the two germline ends. The CDR3 region has the DNA TGTGCCAGCAGCGCCTTAGCAGGGGCGGGTCAGCCCCAGCATTTT. Protein product: CASSALAGAGQPQHF.

The chain links TRBV19 to TRBJ2-2; 7 nucleotides align to TRBD1. CDR3 length: 14 amino acids. Trimming took 8 bases from V and 0 from J; bases not matched to a gene: 3. Germline CDR1 is LNHDA and CDR2 is SQIVND (reference sequence). The CDR3 DNA reads TGTGCCAGTGCCGGGACAGCGAACACCGGGGAGCTGTTTTTT. It yields the protein CASAGTANTGELFF.

CDR3 in amino acids: CASIPGTAYSGNEQFF. In DNA form, the CDR3 reads TGTGCCAGCATACCCGGGACGGCCTATAGCGGCAATGAGCAGTTCTTC. The chain uses TRBV28 and TRBJ2-1; a weak D match, TRBD2 (6 bases). CDR1 and CDR2 from the germline V gene are MDHEN and SYDVKM. Trimming shortened V by 7 bases and J by 6 bases, and 22 bases separated the two germline ends. The CDR3 has 16 residues.

The gene calls are TRBV7-6 and TRBJ2-2; D may be TRBD2 (6 bases). Per the germline V gene, CDR1 is SGHVS and CDR2 is FNYEAQ. The CDR3 runs 21 residues. The V end was cut by 5 bases, the J end by 0 bases, with 28 bases between. CDR3 in amino acids: CASSPEGAGIHIIANTGELFF. CDR3 coding DNA: TGTGCCAGCAGCCCCGAAGGGGCGGGGATACACATCATCGCGAACACCGGGGAGCTGTTTTTT.

V gene TRBV7-6 combines with J gene TRBJ1-1, with D perhaps matching TRBD1 (5 bases). Trimming removed 5 bases at V and 3 bases at J, with 10 bases between. The CDR3 has 13 amino acids. Per germline, CDR1 SGHVS and CDR2 FNYEAQ. CDR3 nucleotide sequence: TGTGCCAGCAGCAGGAGACAGCACACTGAAGCTTTCTTT. This codes for CASSRRQHTEAFF.

This sequence joins TRBV29-1 and TRBJ2-2; D uncertain. CDR1 SQVTM and CDR2 ANQGSEA come from the germline V gene. The length of the CDR3 is 13 residues. V gave up 3 bases and J gave up 0 bases, with 5 bases separating them. CDR3 in amino acids: CSVDVANTGELFF. The CDR3 DNA reads TGCAGCGTTGATGTTGCGAACACCGGGGAGCTGTTTTTT.

This clone was observed a single time. The CDR3 DNA is TGTGCCAGCAGCAAGGGTAATGCGGAGACCCAGTACTTC. It yields the protein CASSKGNAETQYF. The rearrangement links TRBV28 to TRBJ2-5; D is uncertain. Germline-derived CDR1 and CDR2 are MDHEN and SYDVKM. This CDR3 contains 13 residues. V was pared by 6 bases and J by 5 bases, with 13 bases between.

This chain joins TRBV6-6 and TRBJ1-5; D is ambiguous. V lost 5 bases, J lost 9 bases, and 8 bases lay in between. The germline gives CDR1 MNHNY, CDR2 SVGAGI (reference sequence). The CDR3 covers 11 residues. In DNA, the CDR3 is TGTGCCAGCAGTCCCGGGCGGCCCCAGCATTTT. Its translation: CASSPGRPQHF.

The genes are TRBV9 and TRBJ1-3; 8 bases map to TRBD1. The V and J ends lost 3 bases and 2 bases, in that order; junction bases with no gene match: 4. The germline V gene has CDR1 SGDLS and CDR2 YYNGEE. The CDR3 loop spans 15 amino acids. For the CDR3, the DNA is TGTGCCAGCAGCGCGACAGGGGCCGCTGGAAACACCATATATTTT. Amino acids: CASSATGAAGNTIYF.

The V gene is TRBV4-1, the J gene TRBJ1-3; D remains ambiguous. The V end lost 1 base, the J end lost 1 base, and 11 bases lay between the germline ends. CDR3 size: 16 residues. Looked up from germline, CDR1 is MGHRA and CDR2 is YSYEKL. The CDR3 region has the DNA TGCGCCAGCAGCCAAGGGGTAACAGCATCTGGAAACACCATATATTTT. Translating gives CASSQGVTASGNTIYF.

V is TRBV6-4 and J is TRBJ2-1; D remains unclear. The CDR3 contains 15 residues. V was pared by 6 bases and J by 2 bases, with 14 bases between. In germline, CDR1 is MRHNA, CDR2 SNTAGT. CDR3 sequence reads: CASSSQDGPYNEQFF. CDR3 bases: TGTGCCAGCAGCTCTCAAGACGGGCCCTACAATGAGCAGTTCTTC.

The chain joins TRBV13 to TRBJ1-2; the match to TRBD1 covers 9 bases. The CDR3 is 15 amino acids. The trim removed 4 bases at V and 6 bases at J, leaving 9 bases unmatched. The germline CDR1 and CDR2 sequences are PRHDT and FYEKMQ (reference sequence). DNA of the CDR3: TGTGCCAGCAGCTCCGGGACAGGGAAGATTGATGGCTACACCTTC. Its translation is CASSSGTGKIDGYTF.

The chain recombines TRBV30 with TRBJ2-1; 9 nucleotides match TRBD2. V shed 0 bases, J shed 6 bases, and the junction held 3 bases outside the gene matches. CDR3 length equals 14 residues. CDR1 and CDR2 from the germline V gene are GTSNPN and SVGIG (reference sequence). The CDR3 DNA reads as TGTGCCTGGAGTGTAGCGGGGGGCATCAATGAGCAGTTCTTC. Translation: CAWSVAGGINEQFF.

This clone came up once. The chain couples TRBV4-3 to TRBJ1-2; 8 bases match TRBD1. There are 14 residues in the CDR3. The V gene end was trimmed by 4 bases and the J gene end by 7 bases; junction bases not matched to a gene: 8. Germline V gene data show CDR1 as LGHNA and CDR2 as YSLEER. DNA for the CDR3: TGCGCCAGCAGCCGCGGGACAGGATATGGTGGCTACACCTTC. Protein product: CASSRGTGYGGYTF.

The chain joins TRBV7-8 to TRBJ2-7; possible D gene TRBD2, 5 bases. Germline values: CDR1 SGHVS, CDR2 FQNEAQ. The CDR3 is 15 amino acids. The V end lost 1 base, the J end lost 1 base, and 11 bases lay between the germline ends. The CDR3 loop reads CASSLVGAGSYEQYV. The CDR3 bases are TGTGCCAGCAGCTTAGTGGGCGCGGGTTCCTACGAGCAGTACGTC.